This passage covers 8 T cell receptor beta chains from one sample sequenced in a study of CD8+ T cells in alopecia areata. The treatment: oral pan-JAK inhibitor, 5-10 mg twice daily. Sequencing relied on a cDNA template that was reverse transcribed from extracted RNA. Clones were sequenced by immunoSEQ multiplex PCR, and TCRdb holds only the in-frame ones, with some missing. Of around 300,000 clones listed, 45% to 70% are singletons. The material sequenced was CD4+ T cells sorted from blood, taken at roughly week 53, from a patient treated with tofacitinib. These receptors all stem from a human donor with alopecia areata.

This clone turned up a few times. Other nucleotide sequences in the sample specify the same CDR3. The V call is TRBV10-3, the J call TRBJ2-3; D remains unclear. With 3 bases removed from V and 6 bases from J, the gap between germline ends came to 4 bases. This CDR3 comprises 11 residues. Germline lookup yields CDR1 ENHRY and CDR2 SYGVKD. The CDR3 here is CAISDVDTQYF. The CDR3, as DNA: TGTGCCATCAGTGACGTGGATACGCAGTATTTT.

The rearrangement links TRBV5-1 to TRBJ1-4, with unresolved D. Germline lookup yields CDR1 SGHRS and CDR2 YFSETQ. With 0 bases removed from V and 4 bases from J, the gap between germline ends came to 4 bases. The length of the CDR3 is 13 residues. CDR3: CASSLASNEKLFF. The CDR3 DNA reads TGCGCCAGCAGCTTGGCCAGTAATGAAAAACTGTTTTTT.

The V gene is TRBV2, the J gene TRBJ2-4; either TRBD1 or TRBD2 may supply D (6 bases each). V gave up 7 bases and J gave up 5 bases, with 9 bases separating them. CDR3 length: 12 residues. The V gene's germline CDR1 is SNHLY and CDR2 FYNNEI. CDR3 protein: CASTRGQNIQYF. The CDR3 DNA follows: TGTGCCAGCACCCGGGGGCAAAACATTCAGTACTTC.

The chain joins TRBV29-1 to TRBJ1-1, with 7 bases that match TRBD1. With 5 bases clipped from V and 6 bases from J, the junction kept 9 bases outside the gene matches. CDR3 length: 13 residues. Per the germline V gene, CDR1 is SQVTM and CDR2 is ANQGSEA. In nucleotides, the CDR3 is TGCAGCGTTAAGACAGGGTGGGGATCTGAAGCTTTCTTT. Amino acids: CSVKTGWGSEAFF.

This clone was observed a handful of times. J is TRBJ1-5 and V is TRBV29-1, with D uncertain. V dropped 6 bases and J dropped 1 base, with 16 bases sitting between them. The germline CDR1 and CDR2 sequences are SQVTM and ANQGSEA. The CDR3 totals 15 residues. CDR3 DNA: TGCAGCGTAGAGGGTGGCAGGACGAGCAATCAGCCCCAGCATTTT. Its translation: CSVEGGRTSNQPQHF.

The rearrangement uses TRBV27 and TRBJ2-7; 10 bases line up with TRBD1. The CDR3 consists of 17 residues. J lost 1 base, V lost 3 bases, and 9 bases had no gene match. CDR1 is MNHEY, CDR2 SMNVEV, per germline (reference sequence). CDR3: CASSFSTGTGVSYEQYF. CDR3 nucleotide sequence: TGTGCCAGCAGTTTCTCCACAGGGACAGGGGTGTCCTACGAGCAGTACTTC.

V and J are TRBV5-6 and TRBJ2-4; a weak D match, TRBD1 (5 bases). Deletions cut 0 bases from V and 5 bases from J, with 6 bases between. The CDR3 sequence is 13 residues long. Germline V gene lookup returns CDR1 SGHDT and CDR2 YYEEEE. The chain's CDR3 is CASSLEGENIQYF. In DNA, the CDR3 is TGTGCCAGCAGCTTGGAAGGGGAAAACATTCAGTACTTC.

The chain is built from TRBV4-2 and TRBJ2-7, with D unresolved. Trimming shortened V by 3 bases and J by 3 bases, and 9 bases separated the two germline ends. This CDR3 spans 13 amino acids. Germline assignment: CDR1 LGHNA and CDR2 YNFKEQ. The CDR3 here is CASSQIRGYEQYF. The CDR3, as DNA: TGTGCCAGCAGCCAGATCCGAGGCTACGAGCAGTACTTC.